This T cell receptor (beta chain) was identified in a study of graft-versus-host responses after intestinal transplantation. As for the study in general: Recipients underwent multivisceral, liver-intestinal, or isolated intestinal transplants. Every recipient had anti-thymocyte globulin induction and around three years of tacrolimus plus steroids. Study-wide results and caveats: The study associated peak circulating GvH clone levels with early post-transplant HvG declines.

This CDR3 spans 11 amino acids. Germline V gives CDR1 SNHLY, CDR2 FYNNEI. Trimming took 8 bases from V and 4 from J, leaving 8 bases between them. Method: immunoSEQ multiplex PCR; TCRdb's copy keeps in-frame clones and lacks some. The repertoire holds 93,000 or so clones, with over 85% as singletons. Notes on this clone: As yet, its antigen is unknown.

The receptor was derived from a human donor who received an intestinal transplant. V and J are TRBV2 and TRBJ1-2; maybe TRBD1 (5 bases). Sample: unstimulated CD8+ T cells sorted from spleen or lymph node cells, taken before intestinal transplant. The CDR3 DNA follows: TGTGCCAGCTTGGGGGTCTATGGCTACACCTTC. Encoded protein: CASLGVYGYTF. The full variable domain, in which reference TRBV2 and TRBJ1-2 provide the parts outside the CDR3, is EPEVTQTPSHQVTQMGQEVILRCVPISNHLYFYWYRQILGQKVEFLVSFYNNEISEKSEIFDDQFSVERPDGSNFTLKIRSTKLEDSAMYFCASLGVYGYTFGSGTRLTVV.